One and the same sample provided the 28 T cell receptor beta chains below, sequenced in a study of blood T cell repertoires in COVID-19. This table comes from immunoSEQ multiplex PCR, and its TCRdb copy is limited to in-frame clones, with some not included. The sample consists of some 200,000 clones, less than 90% of them appearing once. Sample: peripheral blood. The receptors originated from a woman in her thirties or forties with acute or convalescent COVID-19.

The chain combines TRBV7-2 with TRBJ2-1, with 7 bases that match TRBD2. The CDR3 spans 15 residues. With V trimmed by 5 bases and J by 7 bases, 11 bases remained unmatched. CDR1 and CDR2 from the germline V gene are SGHTA and FQGNSA. The CDR3 loop is CASSTGLVGQNEQFF. For the CDR3, the DNA is TGTGCCAGCAGCACAGGACTAGTGGGGCAGAATGAGCAGTTCTTC.

This clone was observed a single time. The chain has TRBV12-5 and TRBJ2-1; no clear D gene. The CDR3 extends over 15 amino acids. CDR1 and CDR2 from the germline V gene are LGHNT and FRNRAP. The V end was cut by 5 bases, the J end by 4 bases, with 15 bases between. The CDR3 nucleotides are TGTGCTAGTGGTCCGACCGAGGCAGTTTACAATGAGCAGTTCTTC. Protein: CASGPTEAVYNEQFF.

V gene TRBV27 combines with J gene TRBJ2-2; 7 nucleotides line up with TRBD2. This CDR3 contains 17 residues. Germline lookup yields CDR1 MNHEY and CDR2 SMNVEV (reference sequence). Trimming cost V 1 base and J 1 base; bases outside gene matches: 6. The CDR3 DNA is TGTGCCAGCAGTTTATGGGGCGGCGGGGGGAACACCGGGGAGCTGTTTTTT. This translates into CASSLWGGGGNTGELFF.

The chain couples TRBV30 to TRBJ2-5; 9 bases map to TRBD1. V shed 4 bases, J shed 0 bases, and the junction held 9 bases outside the gene matches. This CDR3 contains 16 residues. Germline V gives CDR1 GTSNPN, CDR2 SVGIG (reference sequence). This CDR3 reads CAWKFAGQGYQETQYF. The CDR3 nucleotides read TGTGCCTGGAAGTTCGCGGGACAGGGATACCAAGAGACCCAGTACTTC.

This clone was seen only once. J is TRBJ1-6 and V is TRBV7-8; the match to TRBD1 covers 7 bases. CDR3 length: 18 amino acids. Losses at the gene ends were 6 bases for V and 7 bases for J; bases not matched to a gene: 18. Germline CDR1 reads SGHVS; CDR2 reads FQNEAQ. CDR3 residues: CASRKRGDPGQKNSPLHF. The CDR3 DNA reads TGTGCCAGCAGAAAGAGGGGAGACCCGGGACAGAAGAATTCACCCCTCCACTTT.

The CDR3 nucleotides are TGCGCCAGCAAACCCCTACTTAGGGGAGAAGCTTTCTTT. Residues: CASKPLLRGEAFF. The chain couples TRBV4-1 to TRBJ1-1, with D perhaps matching TRBD1 (5 bases). This CDR3 spans 13 amino acids. From germline, CDR1 is MGHRA and CDR2 YSYEKL. V gave up 7 bases and J gave up 8 bases, with 17 bases separating them.

The V and J genes are TRBV6-6 and TRBJ1-5, with D uncertain. The length of the CDR3 is 12 residues. V dropped 6 bases and J dropped 4 bases, with 7 bases sitting between them. In germline, CDR1 is MNHNY, CDR2 SVGAGI (reference sequence). CDR3 in amino acids: CASRTSNQPQHF. The CDR3 coding sequence is TGTGCCAGCAGGACTTCAAATCAGCCCCAGCATTTT.

The chain carries TRBV5-4 and TRBJ1-2, with TRBD1 matching over 10 bases. Germline CDR1 is SGHNT and CDR2 is YYREEE (reference sequence). V was clipped by 0 bases and J by 1 base; unmatched bases: 0. There are 15 residues in the CDR3. This CDR3 reads CASSLGDRGNYGYTF. Here the CDR3 DNA reads TGTGCCAGCAGCTTGGGGGACAGGGGTAACTATGGCTACACCTTC. Full variable domain (remainder filled in from reference TRBV5-4 and TRBJ1-2): ETGVTQSPTHLIKTRGQQVTLRCSSQSGHNTVSWYQQALGQGPQFIFQYYREEENGRGNFPPRFSGLQFPNYSSELNVNALELDDSALYLCASSLGDRGNYGYTFGSGTRLTVV.

This clone has more than one count but fewer than ten. The rearrangement joins TRBV5-4 to TRBJ2-7; D gene uncertain. Germline V lookup: CDR1 SGHNT, CDR2 YYREEE (reference sequence). This CDR3 comprises 11 residues. The germline V and J ends were trimmed by 0 bases and 6 bases, with 4 bases remaining between them. CDR3 amino acids: CASSLVGEQYF. The CDR3 DNA reads TGTGCCAGCAGCTTGGTCGGCGAGCAGTACTTC.

This chain connects TRBV20-1 to TRBJ2-1; D gene uncertain. CDR1 is DFQATT and CDR2 is SNEGSKA in the germline V gene (reference sequence). There are 10 residues in the CDR3. V lost 5 bases and J 10 bases, leaving 9 bases between the germline ends. In nucleotides, the CDR3 is TGCAGTGCTTCCCCCCAAGAGCAGTTCTTC. Protein sequence: CSASPQEQFF.

The sample holds one count of this clone. This chain uses TRBV27 with TRBJ1-4, with D perhaps TRBD1 (5 bases). The CDR3 length is 13 residues. The V end lost 8 bases, the J end lost 6 bases, and 13 bases lay between the germline ends. Germline CDR1 reads MNHEY; CDR2 reads SMNVEV (reference sequence). The CDR3 coding sequence is TGTGCCAGCGCCTGGTCGGGGGATGAAAAACTGTTTTTT. It yields the protein CASAWSGDEKLFF.

The chain employs TRBV7-9 and TRBJ1-5; unclear D gene. The V end was cut by 5 bases, the J end by 0 bases, with 11 bases between. The CDR3 covers 15 residues. The V gene's germline CDR1 is SEHNR and CDR2 FQNEAQ (reference sequence). The CDR3 nucleotides read TGTGCCAGCAGCCCTCTCAGACTTAGCAATCAGCCCCAGCATTTT. Translated: CASSPLRLSNQPQHF.

This clone was observed at least ten times. V and J are TRBV6-1 and TRBJ2-2, with D perhaps TRBD1 (5 bases). This CDR3 comprises 14 residues. Germline V gene sequence: CDR1 MNHNS, CDR2 SASEGT. V was pared by 0 bases and J by 3 bases, with 5 bases between. The CDR3 sequence is CASSEAGDTGELFF. The CDR3 nucleotides are TGTGCCAGCAGTGAAGCAGGGGACACCGGGGAGCTGTTTTTT.

The chain uses TRBV9 and TRBJ2-7, with 9 bases aligning to TRBD1. The CDR3 loop spans 18 amino acids. Germline V gives CDR1 SGDLS, CDR2 YYNGEE. V trimming: 1 base; J trimming: 2 bases; junction bases outside the gene matches: 13. The CDR3 DNA is TGTGCCAGCAGCGTATCCACTGATACCGGGACAGGGACCTACGAGCAGTACTTC. It specifies CASSVSTDTGTGTYEQYF.

This chain uses TRBV20-1 with TRBJ1-1; D is undetermined. There are 16 residues in the CDR3. V dropped 3 bases and J dropped 4 bases, with 21 bases sitting between them. The germline CDR1 and CDR2 sequences are DFQATT and SNEGSKA (reference sequence). CDR3 sequence: CSASPLATGLGTEAFF. CDR3 in DNA: TGCAGTGCTAGTCCTCTCGCTACGGGGTTGGGCACTGAAGCTTTCTTT.

The sample holds one count of this clone. The chain employs TRBV7-9 and TRBJ2-1, with 12 bases identical to TRBD2. From germline, CDR1 is SEHNR and CDR2 FQNEAQ (reference sequence). This CDR3 region has 16 residues. V shed 6 bases, J shed 6 bases, and the junction held 9 bases outside the gene matches. CDR3 in DNA: TGTGCCAGCAGTTATCGACTAGCGGGAGTTGGCAATGAGCAGTTCTTC. This sequence encodes CASSYRLAGVGNEQFF. The full variable domain, with the rest looked up from reference TRBV7-9 and TRBJ2-1, is DTGVSQNPRHKITKRGQNVTFRCDPISEHNRLYWYRQTLGQGPEFLTYFQNEAQLEKSRLLSDRFSAERPKGSFSTLEIQRTEQGDSAMYLCASSYRLAGVGNEQFFGPGTRLTVL.

The chain is built from TRBV19 and TRBJ2-5; D is uncertain. CDR3 size: 13 residues. Germline values: CDR1 LNHDA, CDR2 SQIVND (reference sequence). Trimming removed 3 bases at V and 2 bases at J, with 7 bases between. Here the CDR3 reads CASSMLQQETQYF. The CDR3, as DNA: TGTGCCAGTAGTATGTTACAACAAGAGACCCAGTACTTC. The full variable domain, in which reference TRBV19 and TRBJ2-5 provide the parts outside the CDR3, is DGGITQSPKYLFRKEGQNVTLSCEQNLNHDAMYWYRQDPGQGLRLIYYSQIVNDFQKGDIAEGYSVSREKKESFPLTVTSAQKNPTAFYLCASSMLQQETQYFGPGTRLLVL.

The sample holds many counts of this clone. J is TRBJ2-7 and V is TRBV19; TRBD1 agrees at 8 bases. This CDR3 has 14 amino acids. The V and J ends lost 4 bases and 2 bases, in that order; junction bases with no gene match: 4. The germline V gene encodes CDR1 LNHDA and CDR2 SQIVND (reference sequence). CDR3 bases: TGTGCCAGTAGTAGAGAGACAGGGGCCTACGAGCAGTACTTC. Translated, it gives CASSRETGAYEQYF.

The chain is built from TRBV3-1 (or the pseudogene TRBV3-2) and TRBJ2-7, with 11 bases matching TRBD1. Germline V gene lookup returns CDR1 LGHDT and CDR2 YNNKEL (reference sequence). The CDR3 is 14 amino acids. J lost 5 bases, V lost 4 bases, and 4 bases had no gene match. The CDR3 coding sequence is TGTGCCAGCAGCCGAGTGGGACAGGGGGACGAGCAGTACTTC. This gives the protein CASSRVGQGDEQYF.

The chain recombines TRBV28 with TRBJ2-1; D uncertain. The CDR3 has 13 amino acids. Germline loops: CDR1 MDHEN, CDR2 SYDVKM. V was pared by 6 bases and J by 4 bases, with 10 bases between. The CDR3 nucleotides are TGTGCCAGCAGCCCGTACCGGTACAATGAGCAGTTCTTC. Translating it yields CASSPYRYNEQFF. Together with reference TRBV28 and TRBJ2-1, the CDR3 gives the full variable domain: DVKVTQSSRYLVKRTGEKVFLECVQDMDHENMFWYRQDPGLGLRLIYFSYDVKMKEKGDIPEGYSVSREKKERFSLILESASTNQTSMYLCASSPYRYNEQFFGPGTRLTVL.

DNA of the CDR3: TGTGCCAGCAGAAAACAGGGGGCGAGTGGCTACACCTTC. It codes for CASRKQGASGYTF. This chain connects TRBV28 to TRBJ1-2; the match to TRBD1 covers 9 bases. The CDR3 is 13 amino acids. J lost 7 bases, V lost 6 bases, and 6 bases had no gene match. The germline V gene has CDR1 MDHEN and CDR2 SYDVKM.

CDR3 amino acids: CASTSDRFTDTQYF. The CDR3, as DNA: TGCGCCAGCACCTCGGACAGGTTCACAGATACGCAGTATTTT. V is TRBV5-1 and J is TRBJ2-3; TRBD1 agrees at 7 bases. This CDR3 comprises 14 residues. With V trimmed by 6 bases and J by 2 bases, 6 bases remained unmatched. The germline V gene has CDR1 SGHRS and CDR2 YFSETQ.

The rearrangement joins TRBV7-9 to TRBJ1-2; 8 bases are shared with TRBD1. Per the germline V gene, CDR1 is SEHNR and CDR2 is FQNEAQ (reference sequence). The CDR3 is 12 amino acids. V was clipped by 5 bases and J by 8 bases; unmatched bases: 4. CDR3 coding DNA: TGTGCCAGCAGCCGGACAGGGTACGGCTACACCTTC. This gives the protein CASSRTGYGYTF.

This clone was counted once. The rearrangement links TRBV9 to TRBJ2-1; TRBD2 matches at 11 bases. This CDR3 region has 16 residues. Germline V gene sequence: CDR1 SGDLS, CDR2 YYNGEE. Unmatched junction bases numbered 7, after V lost 3 bases and J lost 5 bases. CDR3 DNA: TGTGCCAGCAGCGCGCTAACTAGCGGGGGAAACAATGAGCAGTTCTTC. Protein: CASSALTSGGNNEQFF.

This chain joins TRBV5-5 and TRBJ1-6; D not certain. CDR3 length: 17 residues. Germline V gives CDR1 SGHKS, CDR2 YYEKEE (reference sequence). Between the trimmed V and J ends, which lost 5 bases and 7 bases, there was a span of 22 bases. In DNA form, the CDR3 reads TGTGCCAGCAGATTGAATTCGGGGATCTCGGGCAATTCACCCCTCCACTTT. Amino acid sequence: CASRLNSGISGNSPLHF.

In DNA, the CDR3 is TGTGCCAGCAGTGCTCCGGGGGGCACTGGAAACACCATATATTTT. It codes for CASSAPGGTGNTIYF. The V and J genes are TRBV25-1 and TRBJ1-3; TRBD1 might be the D (6 bases). V was pared by 4 bases and J by 2 bases, with 12 bases between. This CDR3 spans 15 amino acids. CDR1 and CDR2 (germline): MGHDK, SYGVNS.

This clone was observed a handful of times. The V gene is TRBV6-5, the J gene TRBJ1-2, with D hard to call. Deletions cut 2 bases from V and 5 bases from J, with 6 bases between. The CDR3 runs to 12 residues. Germline CDR1 reads MNHEY; CDR2 reads SVGAGI. The CDR3 DNA reads TGTGCCAGCAGTTACAACCGGTATGGCTACACCTTC. Translating gives CASSYNRYGYTF.

The chain uses TRBV18 and TRBJ1-5; D may be TRBD1 (5 bases). The germline V and J ends were trimmed by 2 bases and 7 bases, with 12 bases remaining between them. The CDR3 sequence is 14 residues long. In germline, CDR1 is KGHSH, CDR2 LQKENI. The CDR3 protein is CASSPGGEVQPQHF. CDR3 nucleotides: TGTGCCAGCTCACCAGGGGGGGAGGTGCAGCCCCAGCATTTT.